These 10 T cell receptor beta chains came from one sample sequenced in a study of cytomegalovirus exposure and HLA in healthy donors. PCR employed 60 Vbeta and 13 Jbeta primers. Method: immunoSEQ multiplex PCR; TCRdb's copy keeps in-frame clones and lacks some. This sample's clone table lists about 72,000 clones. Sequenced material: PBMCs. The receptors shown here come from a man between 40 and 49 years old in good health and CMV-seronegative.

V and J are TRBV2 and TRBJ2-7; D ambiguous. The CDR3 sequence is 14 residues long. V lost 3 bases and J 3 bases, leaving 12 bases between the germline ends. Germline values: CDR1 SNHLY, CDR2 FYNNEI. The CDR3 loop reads CASSDSSADYEQYF. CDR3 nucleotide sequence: TGTGCCAGCAGTGATTCCAGCGCTGACTACGAGCAGTACTTC.

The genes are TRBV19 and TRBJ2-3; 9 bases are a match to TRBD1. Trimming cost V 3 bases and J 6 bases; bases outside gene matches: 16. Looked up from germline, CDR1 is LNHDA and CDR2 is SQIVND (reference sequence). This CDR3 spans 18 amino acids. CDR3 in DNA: TGTGCCAGTAGTATTGGTTGGGACAGGGCTCGAAAGGGGGATACGCAGTATTTT. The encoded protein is CASSIGWDRARKGDTQYF.

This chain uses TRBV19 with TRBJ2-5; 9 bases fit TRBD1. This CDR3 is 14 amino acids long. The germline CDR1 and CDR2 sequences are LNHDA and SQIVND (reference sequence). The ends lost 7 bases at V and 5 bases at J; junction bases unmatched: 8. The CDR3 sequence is CASNSMGQGETQYF. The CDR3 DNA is TGTGCCAGTAACTCTATGGGACAGGGCGAGACCCAGTACTTC.

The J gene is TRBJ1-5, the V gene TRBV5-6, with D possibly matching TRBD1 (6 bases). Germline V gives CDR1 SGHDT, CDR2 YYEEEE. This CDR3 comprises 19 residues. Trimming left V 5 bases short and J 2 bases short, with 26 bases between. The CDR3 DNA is TGTGCCAGCAGAGGTGAGGACAGAACCCACGTAACATGCAATCAGCCCCAGCATTTT. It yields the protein CASRGEDRTHVTCNQPQHF.

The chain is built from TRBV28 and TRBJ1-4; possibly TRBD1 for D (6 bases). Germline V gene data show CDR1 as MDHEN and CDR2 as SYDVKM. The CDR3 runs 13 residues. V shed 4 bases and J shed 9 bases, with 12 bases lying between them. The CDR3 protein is CASSSLGAQKLFF. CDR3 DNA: TGTGCCAGCAGTTCTCTGGGGGCTCAAAAACTGTTTTTT.

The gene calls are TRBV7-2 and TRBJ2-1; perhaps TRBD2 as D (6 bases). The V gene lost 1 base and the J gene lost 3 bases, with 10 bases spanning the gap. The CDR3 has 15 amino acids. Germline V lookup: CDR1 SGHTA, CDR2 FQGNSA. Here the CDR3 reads CASSLGGAFYNEQFF. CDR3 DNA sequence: TGTGCCAGCAGCTTAGGCGGGGCCTTCTACAATGAGCAGTTCTTC.

The CDR3 protein is CASRPRQGVGTEAFF. The CDR3 coding sequence is TGTGCCAGCAGACCTCGACAGGGGGTCGGCACTGAAGCTTTCTTT. V is TRBV7-9 and J is TRBJ1-1; 9 nucleotides match TRBD1. The CDR3 spans 15 residues. J lost 4 bases, V lost 6 bases, and 9 bases had no gene match. CDR1 and CDR2 (germline): SEHNR, FQNEAQ (reference sequence). The whole variable domain, remainder taken from reference TRBV7-9 and TRBJ1-1, is DTGVSQNPRHKITKRGQNVTFRCDPISEHNRLYWYRQTLGQGPEFLTYFQNEAQLEKSRLLSDRFSAERPKGSFSTLEIQRTEQGDSAMYLCASRPRQGVGTEAFFGQGTRLTVV.

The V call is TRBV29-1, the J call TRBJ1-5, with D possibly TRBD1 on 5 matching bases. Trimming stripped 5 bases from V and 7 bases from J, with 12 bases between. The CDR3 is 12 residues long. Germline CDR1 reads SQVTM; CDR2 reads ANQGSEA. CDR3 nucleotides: TGCAGCGTTCAAACGGGGGAACAGCCCCAGCATTTT. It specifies CSVQTGEQPQHF.

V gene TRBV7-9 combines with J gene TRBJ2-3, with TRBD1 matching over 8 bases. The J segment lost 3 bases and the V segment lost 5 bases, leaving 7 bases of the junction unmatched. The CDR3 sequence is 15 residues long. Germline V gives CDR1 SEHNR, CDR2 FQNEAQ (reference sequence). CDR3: CASSPRQGWTDTQYF. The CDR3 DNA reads TGTGCCAGCAGCCCCCGACAGGGGTGGACAGATACGCAGTATTTT.

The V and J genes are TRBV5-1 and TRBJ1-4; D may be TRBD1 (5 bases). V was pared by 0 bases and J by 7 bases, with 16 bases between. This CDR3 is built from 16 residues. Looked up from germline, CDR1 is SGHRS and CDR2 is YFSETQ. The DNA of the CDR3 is TGCGCCAGCAGCTTGGTGGGGCCGGCGGGGCGTGAAAAACTGTTTTTT. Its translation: CASSLVGPAGREKLFF.